This T cell receptor beta chain was sequenced during a study of blood T cell repertoires in COVID-19. For the study at large: Sources were T cells, B-cell-depleted T cells, or PBMCs; the material itself was cDNA or gDNA.

The germline V gene has CDR1 SGHTA and CDR2 FQGNSA. With 2 bases removed from V and 0 bases from J, the gap between germline ends came to 17 bases. The CDR3 loop spans 17 amino acids. Measured with immunoSEQ multiplex PCR; TCRdb has only the in-frame clones, and not every one. The table lists roughly 330,000 clones, over 70% of them singletons, with about 1.2% in the top ten. The sequencing sample was made of peripheral blood. The rearrangement links TRBV7-2 to TRBJ2-7; D is uncertain. The sequence derives from a woman aged 45-65 years with acute or convalescent COVID-19. This CDR3 reads CASSLPPLTANSYEQYF. DNA for the CDR3: TGTGCCAGCAGCTTACCCCCCCTGACTGCGAACTCCTACGAGCAGTACTTC.